This T cell receptor (beta chain) was sequenced for a study of beta chain features in type 1 diabetes. Note on this clone: The antigen remains undetermined.

Study-wide results and limits: PCR might favor shorter templates, but any such skew would affect patients and controls equally. When VDJ junctions were examined, type 1 diabetes patients showed fewer insertions and more deletions. Naive, central memory and Treg TCRB repertoires seemed to resemble each other more closely in patients than they did in healthy donors. For Type 1 diabetes patients, all four CD4+ subsets carried TCRB CDR3s that were moderately but significantly shorter.

The whole isolated RNA underwent reverse transcription, so sequencing captured expressed TCRB transcripts. Method: immunoSEQ multiplex PCR; TCRdb's copy keeps in-frame clones and lacks some. The sample lists approximately 170,000 clones; around 7.8% were seen once. There are 13 residues in the CDR3. Germline V gene data show CDR1 as SGHRS and CDR2 as YFSETQ. The ends were cut back, 6 bases at V and 7 bases at J, with 16 bases in the middle. Naive, central memory, regulatory and stem cell-like memory cells within the CD4+ compartment were sorted using CD45RO/CCR7/CD25/CD127/CD95/CD27. This chain connects TRBV5-1 to TRBJ1-1; perhaps TRBD1 as D (5 bases). Sequenced material: central memory CD4+ T cells from blood. This TCR derives from a woman between 40 and 50 years old with type 1 diabetes. In nucleotides, the CDR3 is TGCGCCAGCACCAAAGAAGGGACTTTTGAAGCTTTCTTT. Translation gives CASTKEGTFEAFF.